This TCR beta chain appears in the sequencing data of a study of blood T cell repertoires in COVID-19 (dated by TCRdb to 2018 to 2021). In the study overall: Collaborator samples came from the United States, Italy and Spain and covered acute and convalescent phases of COVID-19. The material from the prospective study consisted of cDNA or gDNA derived from T cells, B-cell-depleted T cells, or PBMCs. Subjects who had been exposed to COVID-19, were actively infected with it, or had recovered from it provided the deeply sampled blood TCRbeta repertoires that made up the dataset. The repertoires were made available in a free public database intended to serve as a resource for research on the immune response to SARS-CoV-2. Samples came from the ongoing ImmuneRACE study (first 160 participants) plus 1,254 subjects from 6 global collaborators. A de-identified subject ID, COVID-19 status, age in years and sex were almost always included in the sample metadata. Where available, HLA class I and class II types were obtained from metadata supplied by the sample provider rather than from assay-based typing. Study-wide findings and limitations: The quantity of clinical and demographic metadata differed by source and by participant and was supplied without curation.

TCRbeta CDR3 regions were amplified from genomic DNA using the immunoSEQ Assay, a bias-controlled multiplex PCR. The paper's data handling went like this. The number of nucleated cells in each sample was estimated from the amplification of reference gene primers within the assay. Sequence reads were collapsed and filtered to measure the absolute abundance of every unique TCRbeta CDR3 rearrangement. Productive Simpson clonality was computed per sample as the square root of Simpson's diversity index over productive rearrangements. What TCRdb holds here is the immuneACCESS table cut down to in-frame rearrangements. Part of the clones is not present; checked against another copy, under half of the missing clones reflect an unresolved V gene, and the others are unexplained. V, J and clone size were drawn from that table, and D and trimming were deduced from the DNA. Counted in this sample were about 240,000 clones; roughly 89% of them appeared once. The top ten constitute about 2.5% of the sample.

With regard to this clone: Its binding antigen is unknown. Base qualities are not provided; no much larger clone lies one nucleotide away.

Participants in the prospective study were enrolled through a virtual design, were aged about 18 to 100 years, and lived in 20 to 30 United States geographic areas. To assign participants to cohorts, the prospective study relied on clinical history that participants themselves reported in a screening survey and a study questionnaire. Each participant in the prospective study had whole blood, serum and a nasopharyngeal or oropharyngeal swab collected by mobile phlebotomists. Participants in the prospective study had the option to provide additional blood draws and questionnaires over a roughly 2-month period. Blood samples from the prospective study were shipped frozen or at room temperature prior to DNA extraction. CDR1 and CDR2 are drawn from the germline V gene: SGHRS, YFSETQ. V is pared back by 5 bases and J by 0 bases, with 10 bases lying between the germline termini. The CDR3 holds 14 amino acids from the cysteine to the phenylalanine. Left in the record is the CDR3 DNA by itself, 42 bases read in frame from the first base.

Sequencing used PBMCs or T cells enriched from blood (not recorded which). The chain was built from TRBV5-1 and TRBJ2-3, with the identity of the D gene unclear. This TCR was recovered from a woman aged 25-40 years with acute COVID-19. The CDR3 protein sequence reads: CASSSGQSTDTQYF. In nucleotides, the sequence is TGCGCCAGCAGTTCAGGCCAAAGCACAGATACGCAGTATTTT. Full variable domain (CDR3 extended with the reference TRBV5-1 and TRBJ2-3 proteins): KAGVTQTPRYLIKTRGQQVTLSCSPISGHRSVSWYQQTPGQGLQFLFEYFSETQRNKGNFPGRFSGRQFSNSRSEMNVSTLELGDSALYLCASSSGQSTDTQYFGPGTRLTVL.